The sample holds a few counts of the clone carrying this T cell receptor (delta chain). The antigen is unknown. RNA was extracted from the cells and then reverse transcribed. Pooled V-gene forward primers with one constant-region reverse primer generated the CDR3 amplicons by multiplex PCR. TCRdb reanalysed the multiplex PCR reads via CATT. This table holds 50,000 to 60,000 delta-chain clones, about 15% found once. Between roughly 96% and 99.6% of sorted thymocytes were Vdelta1+. The CDR3 has 19 residues. Germline V CDR1 and CDR2: TSWWSYY, QGS. V lost 8 bases, J lost 2 bases, and 20 bases stayed unmatched. This record comes from a study of Vδ1+ human thymocytes. Study results and caveats: Thymic TRG and TRD repertoires appeared highly polyclonal. Roughly 22% of thymic delta-chain sequences were Vdelta2, with few Vdelta3, unlike blood Vdelta1+ controls.

This TCR derives from a girl under three years old who had congenital heart surgery. The genes are TRDV1 and TRDJ1; 10 nucleotides agree with TRDD3. What was sequenced was Vdelta1+ gamma-delta thymocytes from the thymus. Subset reported: FACS-sorted CD3+ TCRalphabeta- TCRVdelta1+ TCRVdelta2- thymocytes. CDR3 in DNA: TGTGCTCTTTCCGGGGTATTTGTGGTGGACTGGGGGATGACCGATAAACTCATCTTT. Translating it yields CALSGVFVVDWGMTDKLIF.